The rows below give T cell receptor beta chains drawn from one sample of a study of blood T cells in healthy people across ages. TCRdb reprocessed the 5' RACE reads via MiXCR and lists one record per CDR3 protein. The sample consists of hundreds of thousands of distinct CDR3 sequences, around 41% of them appearing once. Sequencing used blood. These receptors all come from a man at least 80 years old in good health. Both conserved end residues are part of each CDR3. The D gene is left open where the match is weak. A row's size may be missing; if present it is once, few, many or a size class.

TRBV6-2/TRBV6-3	NA	NA	TRBJ2-5	CASSARGSGAPRETQYF
TRBV5-1	NA	NA	TRBJ2-1	CASSTIGSSSSYNEQFF
TRBV4-1	TRBD2	NA	NA	CASNQGASSGSQETQYF
TRBV3-1	TRBD1	NA	NA	CASSQSLGQGVSEQYF
TRBV20-1	TRBD1	few	TRBJ2-7	CSANPFTGTGDEQYF
TRBV25-1	NA	NA	TRBJ1-1	CASSPSGGGYTEAFF
TRBV5-5	NA	NA	TRBJ2-2	CASSLEWNTGELFF
TRBV6-6	NA	few	TRBJ2-6	CASSYSRQISGANVLTF
TRBV4-3	TRBD2	NA	TRBJ2-1	CASSRGLARYNEQFF
TRBV9	NA	few	TRBJ1-1	CASSVGGPPGNTEAFF
TRBV29-1	NA	many	TRBJ2-6	CSVGFFGANVLTF
TRBV5-6	NA	NA	TRBJ2-7	CASSPNTASYEQYF
TRBV24-1	NA	NA	TRBJ2-3	CATEGGASTDTQYF
TRBV29-1	NA	few	TRBJ2-3	CSVGGSRGLVSTDTQYF
TRBV7-2	NA	once	TRBJ2-1	CASSSRYNEQFF
TRBV6-2/TRBV6-3	TRBD1	few	TRBJ2-7	CASSYYRDRGRYEQYF
TRBV27	TRBD1	NA	TRBJ2-1	CASSFRTGKYSGYNEQFF